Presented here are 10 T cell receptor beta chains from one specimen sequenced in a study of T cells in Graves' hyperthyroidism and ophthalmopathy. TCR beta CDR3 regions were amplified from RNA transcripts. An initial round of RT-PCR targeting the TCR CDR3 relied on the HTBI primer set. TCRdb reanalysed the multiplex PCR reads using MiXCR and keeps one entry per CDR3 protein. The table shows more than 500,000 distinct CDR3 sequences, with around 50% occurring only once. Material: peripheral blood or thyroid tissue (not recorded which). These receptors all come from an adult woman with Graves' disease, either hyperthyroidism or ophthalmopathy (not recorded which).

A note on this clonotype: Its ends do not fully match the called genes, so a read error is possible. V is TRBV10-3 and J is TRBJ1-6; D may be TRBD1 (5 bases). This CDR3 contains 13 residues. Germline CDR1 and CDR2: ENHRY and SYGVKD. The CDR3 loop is CAIRRGENSPLHF. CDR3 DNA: TGTGCCATCAGGCGGGGGGAAAATTCGCCCCTCCACTTT.

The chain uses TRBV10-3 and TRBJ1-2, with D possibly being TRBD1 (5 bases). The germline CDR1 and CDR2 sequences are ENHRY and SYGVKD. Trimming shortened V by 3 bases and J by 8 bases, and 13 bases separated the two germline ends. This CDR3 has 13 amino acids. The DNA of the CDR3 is TGTGCCATCAGTGAACGCGGGGCAGGAGGCTACACCTTC. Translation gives CAISERGAGGYTF.

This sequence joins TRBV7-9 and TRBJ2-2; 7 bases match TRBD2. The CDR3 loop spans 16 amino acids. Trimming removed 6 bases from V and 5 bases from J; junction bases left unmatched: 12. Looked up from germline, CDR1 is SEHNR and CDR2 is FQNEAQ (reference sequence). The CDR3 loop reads CASSAPGGSETGELFF. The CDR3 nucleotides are TGTGCCAGCAGTGCCCCGGGCGGGAGTGAGACCGGGGAGCTGTTTTTT.

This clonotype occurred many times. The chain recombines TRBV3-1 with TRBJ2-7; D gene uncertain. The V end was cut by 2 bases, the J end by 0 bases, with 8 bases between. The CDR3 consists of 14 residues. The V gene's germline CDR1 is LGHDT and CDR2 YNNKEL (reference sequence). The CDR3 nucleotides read TGTGCCAGCAGCCAACAAGTAACCTCCTACGAGCAGTACTTC. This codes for CASSQQVTSYEQYF.

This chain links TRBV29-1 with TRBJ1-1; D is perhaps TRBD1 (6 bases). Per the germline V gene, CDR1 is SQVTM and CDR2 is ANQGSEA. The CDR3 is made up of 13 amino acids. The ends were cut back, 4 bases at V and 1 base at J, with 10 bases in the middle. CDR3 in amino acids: CSVGSGANTEAFF. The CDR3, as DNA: TGCAGCGTTGGTTCGGGGGCGAACACTGAAGCTTTCTTT. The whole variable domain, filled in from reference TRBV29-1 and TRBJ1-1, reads SAVISQKPSRDICQRGTSLTIQCQVDSQVTMMFWYRQQPGQSLTLIATANQGSEATYESGFVIDKFPISRPNLTFSTLTVSNMSPEDSSIYLCSVGSGANTEAFFGQGTRLTVV.

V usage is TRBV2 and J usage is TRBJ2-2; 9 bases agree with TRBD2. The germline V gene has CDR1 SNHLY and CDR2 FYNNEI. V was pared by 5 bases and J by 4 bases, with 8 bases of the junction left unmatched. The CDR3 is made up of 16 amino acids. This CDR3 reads CASSFLSGRGTGELFF. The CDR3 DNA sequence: TGTGCCAGCAGTTTCCTTAGCGGGAGAGGCACCGGGGAGCTGTTTTTT.

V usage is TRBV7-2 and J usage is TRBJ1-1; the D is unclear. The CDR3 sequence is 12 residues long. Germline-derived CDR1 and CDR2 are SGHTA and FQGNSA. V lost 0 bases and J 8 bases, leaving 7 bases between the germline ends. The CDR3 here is CASSLAGLEAFF. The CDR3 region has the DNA TGTGCCAGCAGCTTAGCTGGGTTGGAAGCTTTCTTT.

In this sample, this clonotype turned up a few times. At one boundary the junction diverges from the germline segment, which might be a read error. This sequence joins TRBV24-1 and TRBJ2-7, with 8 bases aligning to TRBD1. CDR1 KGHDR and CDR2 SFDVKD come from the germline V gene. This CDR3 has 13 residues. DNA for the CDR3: TGTGCCAGCAGTGGGACAGGCGCCTACGAGCAGTACTTC. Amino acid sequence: CASSGTGAYEQYF.

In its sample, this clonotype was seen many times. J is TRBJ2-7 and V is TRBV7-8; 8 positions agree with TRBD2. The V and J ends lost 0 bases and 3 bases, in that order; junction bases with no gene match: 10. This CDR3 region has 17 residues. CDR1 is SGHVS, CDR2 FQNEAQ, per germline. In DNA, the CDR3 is TGTGCCAGCAGCTTAGCAAAGGGACTAGTTGTCCTCTACGAGCAGTACTTC. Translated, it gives CASSLAKGLVVLYEQYF.

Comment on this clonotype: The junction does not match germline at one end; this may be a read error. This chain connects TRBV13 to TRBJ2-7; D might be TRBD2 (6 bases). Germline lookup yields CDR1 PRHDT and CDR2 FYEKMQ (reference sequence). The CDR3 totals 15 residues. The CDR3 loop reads CASSHPGTSSYEQYF. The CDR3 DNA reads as TGCGCCAGCAGCCATCCCGGGACTTCCTCCTACGAGCAGTACTTC.